This TCR beta chain is drawn from a study of blood T cell repertoires in COVID-19. Study as a whole: PBMCs, B-cell-depleted T cells, or T cells provided the cDNA or gDNA that made up the material.

Data came from immunoSEQ multiplex PCR; TCRdb stores just in-frame clones and leaves some out. The profile shows just over 50,000 clones, about 86% of them singletons. The CDR3 is 13 amino acids. With 0 bases removed from V and 6 bases from J, the gap between germline ends came to 7 bases. In germline, CDR1 is SGHNT, CDR2 YYREEE (reference sequence). This clone was recorded only once. This clonotype was obtained from a man older than 75 with active COVID-19. The sample taken for sequencing was peripheral blood. V usage is TRBV5-4 and J usage is TRBJ2-1; weak D call: TRBD1 (5 bases). CDR3 nucleotide sequence: TGTGCCAGCAGCTTGGGACAGACCAATGAGCAGTTCTTC. It translates to CASSLGQTNEQFF.